This T cell receptor beta chain was identified during a study of blood T cells in healthy people across ages (dated by TCRdb to about 2015). Notes on the research overall: Template switching captured roughly one uniquely barcoded TCR beta cDNA molecule per two T cells in model experiments. To avoid experimental bias, donors of different ages were distributed randomly across sequencing lanes. The donors were divided into four age groups: young (average around 16 years), middle-aged (roughly 42), aged (under 70) and long-lived (nearly 85). Age-related changes in TCR beta repertoire diversity were measured in the study by deep sequencing normalized with unique cDNA molecular identifiers. The study analyzed two additional independent replicas of 1 million unique cDNA reads from the same blood draw for two donors, one aged 18 to 30 and one aged 80 or older.

The approximately 40 donors, aged about 6 to 100 years, were systemically healthy Caucasian individuals from Russia. Around 10 milliliters of peripheral blood were collected from each donor into EDTA-treated Vacutainer tubes. Ficoll-Paque density-gradient centrifugation was used to isolate PBMCs, with at least 6.5 million per sample. Trizol reagent was used to extract total RNA from the PBMCs, yielding at least 5 micrograms per sample. For every donor, an aliquot of PBMCs went through flow cytometry to measure the percentages of naive CD45RAhigh/CD27high T cells. The research as a whole found: Because donor CMV infection status was unknown, age-related changes in expanded clonotypes were potentially confounded. Compared with the aged group, more naive CD4+ T cells, fewer expanded clones and increased TCR diversity were shown by the long-lived group, suggesting age selection. Conclusive comparison of naive and antigen-experienced compartments was prevented by the profiling of bulk unsorted PBMCs. Observed TCR beta diversity per million T cells fell roughly linearly with age, and a significant reduction was already apparent by age around 44. Estimates of total diversity from one million sequenced T cells were regarded as lower bounds and underestimates. There was a strong correlation between observed TCR beta diversity and the percentage of naive T cells measured by flow cytometry.

The library was produced with 5' RACE. The run used an Illumina HiSeq 2500. A second PCR of 7 to 11 cycles was run with a J-beta primer mix and a sample-barcoded 5' primer. A unique molecular identifier was introduced onto each TCR beta cDNA molecule by a template-switch 5' adaptor carrying 12 random nucleotides. Each sample yielded at least 3 million CDR3-containing paired-end reads. The Mint cDNA synthesis kit, primed by a TRBC-specific oligonucleotide, was used to synthesize first-strand cDNA from all RNA. All cDNA was treated with uracil-DNA glycosylase and then went through a first 18-cycle PCR with the universal primers M1SS and BC2_uni_R. Processing in the source paper ran as follows. For normalization, 1 million high-quality reads, each with a distinct molecular identifier, were randomly selected from each sample. Reads with shared molecular identifiers were discarded instead of being binned into consensus sequences. MiTCR, set to a Q25 quality threshold and the strictest error-elimination algorithm, was used for CDR3 identification, clonotype clustering and error correction. A nonparametric unseen species model using Euler transformation provided a lower-bound estimate of total TCR beta diversity. Starting from the raw public reads, TCRdb applied fastp trimming at Q25, assembled clones with MiXCR and retained in-frame beta chains. Each entry is one CDR3 protein sequence, shown with its most common DNA and genes. The V and J calls were determined by TCRdb, not by the authors. This sample is represented by over 1.5 million distinct CDR3 sequences; roughly 49% of them were singletons. Around 2.1% of the sample is in the top ten clones.

V and J are truncated by 3 bases and 3 bases respectively, leaving an intervening sequence of 12 bases. The CDR3, from cysteine to phenylalanine, totals 14 residues. Left in the record is the CDR3 DNA by itself, 42 bases read in frame from the first base. CDR1 and CDR2 were assigned from the germline V gene as ENHRY and SYGVKD. A few counts support this clonotype. The specificity of this receptor is unknown. No base quality information exists; no much larger clone differs at one position. In this chain, TRBV10-3 is recombined with TRBJ2-7, with the D call perhaps TRBD1 or TRBD2, as 5 bases match in each case. Sequenced: blood. The sequence came from a woman in her forties in good health. This receptor has the CDR3 CAISDKGDRYEQYF. The bases read TGTGCCATCAGTGACAAAGGGGACCGCTACGAGCAGTACTTC.